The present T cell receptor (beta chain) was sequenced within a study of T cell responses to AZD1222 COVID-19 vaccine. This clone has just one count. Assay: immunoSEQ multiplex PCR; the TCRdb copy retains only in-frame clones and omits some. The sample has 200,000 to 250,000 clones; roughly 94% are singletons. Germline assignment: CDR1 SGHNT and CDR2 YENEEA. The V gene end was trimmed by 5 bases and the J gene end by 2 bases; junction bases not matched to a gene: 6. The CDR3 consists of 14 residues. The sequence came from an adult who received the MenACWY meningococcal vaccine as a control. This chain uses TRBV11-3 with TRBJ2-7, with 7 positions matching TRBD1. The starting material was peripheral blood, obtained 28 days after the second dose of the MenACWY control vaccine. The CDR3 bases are TGTGCCAGCAGCACCGTGGACAGGCCCTACGAGCAGTACTTC. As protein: CASSTVDRPYEQYF.